Presented here are 8 T cell receptor beta chains from one specimen sequenced in a study of identical twins. TCRdb re-analysed the 5' RACE reads in MiXCR, keeping a single row per CDR3 protein. The table shows some 690,000 distinct CDR3 sequences, with about 20% occurring only once. The sample was also linked to a second study, of T cells expressing NK-cell markers.

Source material: PBMCs. Every receptor here comes from a young woman in good health.

This clonotype was counted between two and nine times. The V call is TRBV24-1, the J call TRBJ2-1; 8 nucleotides align to TRBD2. Germline V CDR1 and CDR2: KGHDR, SFDVKD. This CDR3 region has 16 residues. V was clipped by 2 bases and J by 0 bases; unmatched bases: 2. The CDR3: CATSDSLAGSYNEQFF. The DNA for the CDR3 is TGTGCCACCAGTGATTCCCTAGCGGGCTCCTACAATGAGCAGTTCTTC.

This rearrangement joins TRBV6-1 to TRBJ2-1, with D possibly being TRBD1 (7 bases). Trimming removed 6 bases at V and 4 bases at J, with 19 bases between. In germline, CDR1 is MNHNS, CDR2 SASEGT. CDR3 size: 16 residues. For the CDR3, the DNA is TGTGCCAGCAGGCCGACAGGGCGGGGATTATACAATGAGCAGTTCTTC. It codes for CASRPTGRGLYNEQFF.

This clonotype showed up just a few times. The chain employs TRBV3-1 and TRBJ2-3; a weak D match, TRBD2 (6 bases). In germline, CDR1 is LGHDT, CDR2 YNNKEL (reference sequence). V lost 3 bases and J 2 bases, leaving 9 bases between the germline ends. CDR3 length equals 14 residues. CDR3 sequence (DNA): TGTGCCAGCAGCCAGCGGGGTCACACAGATACGCAGTATTTT. Its translation is CASSQRGHTDTQYF.

Many counts were recorded for this clonotype. This chain joins TRBV6-1 and TRBJ1-1, with 9 bases lining up with TRBD1. V lost 8 bases to trimming and J lost 3 bases; unmatched junction nucleotides: 10. Per the germline V gene, CDR1 is MNHNS and CDR2 is SASEGT. There are 15 residues in the CDR3. The chain's CDR3 is CASGRTGEWYTEAFF. For the CDR3, the DNA is TGTGCCAGCGGACGGACAGGGGAATGGTACACTGAAGCTTTCTTT.

The chain recombines TRBV15 with TRBJ2-3, with TRBD1 identical over 12 bases. The CDR3 is 15 amino acids. V was clipped by 1 base and J by 8 bases; unmatched bases: 4. Looked up from germline, CDR1 is LNHNV and CDR2 is YYDKDF (reference sequence). CDR3 sequence reads: CATSRGGTGGGTQYF. CDR3 in DNA: TGTGCCACCAGCAGAGGTGGGACAGGGGGCGGTACGCAGTATTTT.

V usage is TRBV20-1 and J usage is TRBJ1-2; TRBD1 matches 9 bases. CDR3 length equals 14 residues. Germline CDR1 DFQATT, CDR2 SNEGSKA (reference sequence). Trimming at V came to 3 bases and at J to 10 bases, leaving 12 bases not matched to a gene. This CDR3 is CSARPRQGGPVYTF. The CDR3 nucleotides read TGCAGTGCTAGGCCCCGACAGGGGGGCCCGGTCTACACCTTC.

The chain recombines TRBV3-1 with TRBJ2-7; D possibly corresponds to TRBD1 (6 bases). CDR1 and CDR2 from the germline V gene are LGHDT and YNNKEL (reference sequence). Deletions cut 5 bases from V and 2 bases from J, with 16 bases between. This CDR3 has 15 residues. CDR3 sequence: CASSSPTGSPYEQYF. The DNA of the CDR3 is TGTGCCAGCAGCTCTCCAACAGGGTCCCCCTACGAGCAGTACTTC.

The V and J genes are TRBV7-2 and TRBJ2-1; possibly TRBD2 for D (5 bases). The CDR3 is 15 residues long. Germline assignment: CDR1 SGHTA and CDR2 FQGNSA. V lost 1 base, J lost 8 bases, and 15 bases lay in between. For the CDR3, the DNA is TGTGCCAGCAGCTTAGTCCGGGGTGGCTCACATGAGCAGTTCTTC. Translation gives CASSLVRGGSHEQFF.